The 15 T cell receptor beta chains below all came from one sample that was sequenced in a study of T cells after yellow fever vaccination. TCRdb passed the 5' RACE reads through MiXCR, listing each CDR3 protein once. The profile shows around 140,000 distinct CDR3 sequences, roughly 8% of them singletons. Sequenced material: CD4+ T cells sorted from PBMCs, taken 5 days after the yellow fever booster vaccination. The receptors were sampled from a man aged 25 to 45 who received the YFV17D yellow fever vaccine.

This clonotype was seen repeatedly, ten times or more. This sequence joins TRBV7-2 and TRBJ1-5; 8 bases align to TRBD1. Trimming at V came to 1 base and at J to 1 base, leaving 6 bases not matched to a gene. The CDR3 has 17 residues. Germline lookup yields CDR1 SGHTA and CDR2 FQGNSA. CDR3 region: CASSLVGAGGSNQPQHF. The CDR3 DNA sequence: TGTGCCAGCAGCTTAGTAGGGGCAGGGGGCAGCAATCAGCCCCAGCATTTT.

This clonotype was seen many times. The chain links TRBV29-1 to TRBJ2-1, with 11 bases lining up with TRBD2. CDR1 is SQVTM and CDR2 is ANQGSEA in the germline V gene. The CDR3 extends over 13 amino acids. V lost 4 bases and J lost 7; bases outside the gene matches: 3. CDR3 residues: CSVAGTSGNEQFF. DNA of the CDR3: TGCAGCGTTGCTGGGACTAGCGGTAATGAGCAGTTCTTC.

This clonotype was counted ten times or more. The J gene is TRBJ2-3, the V gene TRBV24-1; tentatively, D is TRBD1 (5 bases). The V gene lost 4 bases and the J gene lost 5 bases, with 18 bases spanning the gap. The CDR3 spans 16 residues. CDR1 is KGHDR, CDR2 SFDVKD, per germline. CDR3 residues: CATSDSRGKGLDTQYF. For the CDR3, the DNA is TGTGCCACCAGTGACTCACGCGGTAAGGGGCTAGATACGCAGTATTTT.

The V call is TRBV5-1, the J call TRBJ2-3; D not certain. Trimming stripped 2 bases from V and 5 bases from J, with 12 bases between. Germline V lookup: CDR1 SGHRS, CDR2 YFSETQ. The CDR3 runs 14 residues. For the CDR3, the DNA is TGCGCCAGCAGCTTCCGGAAGGTGAGAGATACGCAGTATTTT. It is translated as CASSFRKVRDTQYF.

This clonotype was detected many times. The chain joins TRBV4-2 to TRBJ1-2, with TRBD1 matching 9 bases. This CDR3 is 15 amino acids long. The V and J ends lost 1 base and 5 bases, in that order; junction bases with no gene match: 5. Germline V gene sequence: CDR1 LGHNA, CDR2 YNFKEQ. CDR3 coding DNA: TGTGCCAGCAGCCAAGGACAGGGGGAGACTTATGGCTACACCTTC. Its protein is CASSQGQGETYGYTF.

This clonotype was observed a few times. The chain couples TRBV11-3 to TRBJ2-1; possible D gene TRBD2, 7 bases. Trimming removed 5 bases from V and 9 bases from J, with 20 bases in between. Germline assignment: CDR1 SGHNT and CDR2 YENEEA. The CDR3 contains 15 residues. The CDR3: CASSPYRGGVGEQFF. The CDR3 DNA follows: TGTGCCAGCAGCCCTTATAGGGGGGGGGTGGGTGAGCAGTTCTTC. Looking up the rest from reference TRBV11-3 and TRBJ2-1 gives the full variable domain: EAGVVQSPRYKIIEKKQPVAFWCNPISGHNTLYWYLQNLGQGPELLIRYENEEAVDDSQLPKDRFSAERLKGVDSTLKIQPAELGDSAVYLCASSPYRGGVGEQFFGPGTRLTVL.

At least ten counts were recorded for this clonotype. The V call is TRBV5-5, the J call TRBJ2-7; weak D call: TRBD2 (6 bases). The ends were cut back, 0 bases at V and 3 bases at J, with 13 bases in the middle. This CDR3 comprises 15 residues. Germline lookup yields CDR1 SGHKS and CDR2 YYEKEE (reference sequence). Written as DNA, the CDR3 is TGTGCCAGCAGCTTGGTGTCGGGAGAGAGCTACGAGCAGTACTTC. This sequence encodes CASSLVSGESYEQYF.

V and J are TRBV5-1 and TRBJ1-4; D is ambiguous. The CDR3 extends over 14 amino acids. Trimming shortened V by 0 bases and J by 7 bases, and 10 bases separated the two germline ends. Germline V gene data show CDR1 as SGHRS and CDR2 as YFSETQ. CDR3 nucleotide sequence: TGCGCCAGCAGCTTGGGAAACGGGAGTGAAAAACTGTTTTTT. Translating it yields CASSLGNGSEKLFF.

The sample holds many counts of this clonotype. V usage is TRBV28 and J usage is TRBJ1-1; D ambiguous. The CDR3 is 14 residues long. V was trimmed by 3 bases and J by 0 bases, leaving 8 bases between them. Germline V gene sequence: CDR1 MDHEN, CDR2 SYDVKM. This CDR3 reads CASSLPPMNTEAFF. For the CDR3, the DNA is TGTGCCAGCAGTTTGCCACCCATGAACACTGAAGCTTTCTTT.

This clonotype was seen ten or more times. The chain couples TRBV6-5 to TRBJ1-1; D not certain. The germline V gene encodes CDR1 MNHEY and CDR2 SVGAGI. The CDR3 has 14 amino acids. The V end lost 2 bases, the J end lost 3 bases, and 10 bases lay between the germline ends. The CDR3 reads CASSYQDVYTEAFF. For the CDR3, the DNA is TGTGCCAGCAGTTACCAGGACGTTTACACTGAAGCTTTCTTT.

In its sample, this clonotype was seen a few times. The chain uses TRBV20-1 and TRBJ2-5; TRBD2 agrees at 8 bases. V gave up 3 bases and J gave up 5 bases; unmatched junction bases: 8. The germline CDR1 and CDR2 sequences are DFQATT and SNEGSKA (reference sequence). This CDR3 is 14 amino acids long. The CDR3 nucleotides read TGCAGTGCTAGTACTAGCGGTCAGTGGGAGACCCAGTACTTC. Translation gives CSASTSGQWETQYF.

This clonotype came up many times. This chain uses TRBV27 with TRBJ2-7; no definite D call. The CDR3 consists of 10 residues. The V end was cut by 10 bases, the J end by 1 base, with 5 bases between. Germline V gene lookup returns CDR1 MNHEY and CDR2 SMNVEV (reference sequence). Written as DNA, the CDR3 is TGTGCCACCGAGTCCTACGAGCAGTACTTC. It is translated as CATESYEQYF.

The table lists this clonotype with many counts. CDR3 sequence: CASRGGETDTQYF. The CDR3 nucleotides are TGTGCCAGCAGGGGGGGGGAGACAGATACGCAGTATTTT. The rearrangement uses TRBV12-3 or TRBV12-4 and TRBJ2-3, with 7 bases that match TRBD2. This CDR3 is built from 13 residues. Losses at the gene ends were 6 bases for V and 3 bases for J; bases not matched to a gene: 3.

This clonotype was seen a few times. The chain has TRBV12-3 or TRBV12-4 and TRBJ2-7; D remains unclear. V dropped 7 bases and J dropped 5 bases, with 15 bases sitting between them. The CDR3 covers 13 residues. Here the CDR3 reads CASTRWADDEQYF. CDR3 DNA: TGTGCCAGCACCCGCTGGGCAGACGACGAGCAGTACTTC.

This clonotype was observed at least ten times. This sequence joins TRBV10-3 and TRBJ2-3; 12 bases are shared with TRBD1. Germline CDR1 is ENHRY and CDR2 is SYGVKD. This CDR3 region has 14 residues. The J segment lost 2 bases and the V segment lost 8 bases, leaving 2 bases of the junction unmatched. The DNA of the CDR3 is TGTGCCATCGGGGACAGGGGGCTCACAGATACGCAGTATTTT. Its protein product is CAIGDRGLTDTQYF.